The 5 T cell receptor beta chains below were found in one sample sequenced in a study of blood T cell repertoires in COVID-19. Measured with immunoSEQ multiplex PCR; TCRdb has only the in-frame clones, and not every one. The data contain 250,000 or so clones, 84% of them singletons. What was sequenced was peripheral blood. The receptors were gathered from a woman aged 40 to 50 who had recovered from COVID-19.

This clone was found once. The chain combines TRBV7-9 with TRBJ2-7; 16 bases are shared with TRBD2. After removal of 3 bases from V and 4 bases from J, the junction contained 0 bases not matched to a gene. This CDR3 has 15 amino acids. The germline CDR1 and CDR2 sequences are SEHNR and FQNEAQ (reference sequence). The CDR3 nucleotides are TGTGCCAGCAGCTTGGGACTAGCGGGGGGGTACGAGCAGTACTTC. Translating it yields CASSLGLAGGYEQYF.

The chain is built from TRBV28 and TRBJ1-2; maybe TRBD1 (6 bases). The CDR3 is 15 amino acids. V lost 2 bases, J lost 5 bases, and 15 bases lay in between. Germline loops: CDR1 MDHEN, CDR2 SYDVKM. The CDR3 region is CASSLVGGGRYGYTF. Written as DNA, the CDR3 is TGTGCCAGCAGTTTAGTTGGCGGGGGGCGATATGGCTACACCTTC.

The V call is TRBV5-5, the J call TRBJ2-1; no clear D. This CDR3 region has 15 residues. Trimming stripped 3 bases from V and 0 bases from J, with 10 bases between. Germline V gene data show CDR1 as SGHKS and CDR2 as YYEKEE (reference sequence). The CDR3 sequence: CASSWAVFSYNEQFF. CDR3 DNA sequence: TGTGCCAGCAGCTGGGCAGTTTTCTCCTACAATGAGCAGTTCTTC.

This clone was observed once. This chain links TRBV9 with TRBJ2-1, with TRBD2 as a possible D gene (5 bases). Germline V lookup: CDR1 SGDLS, CDR2 YYNGEE. V lost 5 bases to trimming and J lost 12 bases, with 12 bases between them. This CDR3 is 11 amino acids long. The CDR3 protein is CASSATGRQFF. CDR3 DNA sequence: TGTGCCAGCAGTGCGACGGGGAGGCAGTTCTTC.

This chain connects TRBV5-1 to TRBJ2-1; D is possibly TRBD1 (6 bases). The germline gives CDR1 SGHRS, CDR2 YFSETQ. V dropped 1 base and J dropped 4 bases, with 21 bases sitting between them. The CDR3 runs 18 residues. CDR3 bases: TGCGCCAGCAGCTTGCGAACCCAGGGGATTGGGAAATACAATGAGCAGTTCTTC. Protein product: CASSLRTQGIGKYNEQFF.